Listed here is a single T cell receptor beta chain. The antigen remains unidentified. The source of the thymus tissue was resections taken during corrective heart surgery. Healthy Finnish infants undergoing corrective surgery for congenital heart defects were used as donors. The data were taken from a study of human thymus T cells. Whole-study results and caveats: The related literature has documented a marked overlap of thymic repertoires among unrelated individuals. Within thymic and blood repertoires, V and J gene usage appeared to be biased.

Libraries were prepared by immunoSEQ multiplex PCR; TCRdb keeps only in-frame clonotypes and omits some of them. The table has some 120,000 clones, around 94% seen once. The CDR3 consists of 14 residues. With 5 bases clipped from V and 7 bases from J, the junction kept 9 bases outside the gene matches. Per germline, CDR1 MNHEY and CDR2 SMNVEV (reference sequence). The chain recombines TRBV27 with TRBJ1-1; TRBD1 matches at 8 bases. This TCR derives from a boy under two years old with a congenital heart defect but otherwise immunologically healthy. The sample was thymus tissue. CDR3 in DNA: TGTGCCAGCAGTACCCCAGGGGGCGGGGGTGAAGCTTTCTTT. As protein: CASSTPGGGGEAFF.